Below are 8 T cell receptor beta chains sequenced from a single sample in a study of blood T cells in healthy people across ages (dated by TCRdb to between 2015 and 2016). Libraries came from 5' RACE. Sequencing took place on an Illumina HiSeq 2500. A second about 6 to 11 cycle PCR used a sample-barcoded 5' primer and a J-beta primer mix. TCRdb itself trimmed the public reads at Q25 with fastp, ran MiXCR and retained productive beta chains. Duplicate CDR3 protein sequences are folded into a single record with the most common DNA and genes. This sample comprises over 1,200,000 distinct CDR3 sequences, 59% of them detected only once. 6.5% to 8% of the sample is taken by the ten largest. Specimen: blood. These receptors came from a man in his late teens or twenties in good health.

V and J are TRBV20-1 and TRBJ2-5; unclear D gene. CDR3 size: 16 residues. The V and J ends lost 0 bases and 2 bases respectively, with 16 bases between them. Germline V lookup: CDR1 DFQATT, CDR2 SNEGSKA (reference sequence). The CDR3 DNA reads as TGCAGTGCTAGAGATCGGCAAGCCGCGAAGCAAGAGACCCAGTACTTC. This sequence encodes CSARDRQAAKQETQYF.

The chain is built from TRBV2 and TRBJ2-7; D is possibly TRBD1 (5 bases). The germline V and J ends were trimmed by 4 bases and 6 bases, with 13 bases remaining between them. This CDR3 is built from 13 residues. Germline-derived CDR1 and CDR2 are SNHLY and FYNNEI. DNA of the CDR3: TGTGCCAGCAGTGTAATAGGGGTTGGCGAGCAGTACTTC. Protein sequence: CASSVIGVGEQYF.

This clonotype was recorded once. The CDR3 sequence: CASSPSEGGTYEQYF. The CDR3 region has the DNA TGCGCCAGCAGCCCCTCAGAAGGGGGAACCTACGAGCAGTACTTC. The rearrangement joins TRBV4-1 to TRBJ2-7; D might be TRBD1 (6 bases). Trimming removed 4 bases from V and 2 bases from J, with 15 bases in between. CDR1 is MGHRA, CDR2 YSYEKL, per germline. The CDR3 is 15 residues long.

This clonotype was recorded a few times. The chain employs TRBV20-1 and TRBJ2-1; D is uncertain. The germline gives CDR1 DFQATT, CDR2 SNEGSKA (reference sequence). V dropped 1 base and J dropped 4 bases, with 8 bases sitting between them. The CDR3 consists of 13 residues. The DNA of the CDR3 is TGCAGTGCTAGAGGCGGAGTATACAATGAGCAGTTCTTC. It yields the protein CSARGGVYNEQFF.

J is TRBJ2-5 and V is TRBV28; the match to TRBD1 covers 11 bases. This CDR3 spans 15 amino acids. Germline V gives CDR1 MDHEN, CDR2 SYDVKM. V shed 6 bases and J 2 bases; nucleotides not matched to a gene: 5. CDR3 residues: CASRKDRGRQETQYF. CDR3 sequence (DNA): TGTGCCAGCAGGAAGGACAGGGGGCGGCAAGAGACCCAGTACTTC.

This chain connects TRBV12-3 or TRBV12-4 to TRBJ1-3, with D hard to call. CDR3 length: 10 amino acids. Trimming cost V 4 bases and J 9 bases, with 4 bases left between them. This CDR3 reads CASSSSTIYF. The CDR3 DNA reads as TGTGCCAGCAGTTCTAGCACCATATATTTT.

This clonotype has a single count. This may arise from a read error, as a much more abundant clone is one base away. This rearrangement joins TRBV5-1 to TRBJ2-1; 11 positions agree with TRBD2. The CDR3 covers 15 residues. The V and J ends lost 3 bases and 7 bases, in that order; junction bases with no gene match: 6. Germline V lookup: CDR1 SGHRS, CDR2 YFSETQ. CDR3 sequence: CASSYTSGSDNEQFF. Written as DNA, the CDR3 is TGCGCCAGCAGCTACACTAGCGGGAGCGATAATGAGCAGTTCTTC.

J is TRBJ1-6 and V is TRBV2; TRBD1 agrees at 7 bases. The V gene's germline CDR1 is SNHLY and CDR2 FYNNEI. Losses at the gene ends were 5 bases for V and 5 bases for J; bases not matched to a gene: 9. This CDR3 spans 16 amino acids. The CDR3 loop is CASSQRDSRDNSPLHF. CDR3 in DNA: TGTGCCAGCAGTCAACGGGACAGCCGAGATAATTCACCCCTCCACTTT. The full variable domain, completed using reference TRBV2 and TRBJ1-6, is EPEVTQTPSHQVTQMGQEVILRCVPISNHLYFYWYRQILGQKVEFLVSFYNNEISEKSEIFDDQFSVERPDGSNFTLKIRSTKLEDSAMYFCASSQRDSRDNSPLHFGNGTRLTVT.